These T cell receptor beta chains were read from a single sample in a study of control samples from healthy donors and cancer patients. Profiling relied on immunoSEQ multiplex PCR, and the TCRdb table lists in-frame clones only, not all of them. The table has 110,000 to 150,000 clones, around nine tenths seen once; the top ten hold more than 4%. The sequenced sample was blood. The receptors here all came from a man between 25 and 39 years old in good health. The CDR3 runs from the conserved cysteine through the conserved F or W. A D gene is named only where the DNA matches it firmly. Not every row has a clone size; where given, it reads once, few, many or a size class.

V	length	size	D	J	DNA	CDR3
TRBV19	13	NA	NA	TRBJ1-3	TGTGCCAGCGAGACCGGGAACGGAAACACCATATATTTT	CASETGNGNTIYF
TRBV25-1	16	NA	NA	TRBJ2-7	TGTGCCAGCAGTGAATCCCCTAGCGCTACCTCCTACGAGCAGTACTTC	CASSESPSATSYEQYF
TRBV6-2/TRBV6-3	15	NA	NA	TRBJ2-3	TGTGCCAGCAGTTACTCGATTGGCGGCACAGATACGCAGTATTTT	CASSYSIGGTDTQYF
TRBV7-9	16	NA	NA	TRBJ2-3	TGTGCCAGCAGCTTAGGTCTCTATCCCTCGGGGGATACGCAGTATTTT	CASSLGLYPSGDTQYF
TRBV19	13	NA	NA	TRBJ1-1	TGTGCCAGTAGTATTCCGGGGAACACTGAAGCTTTCTTT	CASSIPGNTEAFF
TRBV27	15	NA	NA	TRBJ2-7	TGTGCCAGCAGTCCCCGACGGCTTGGGTCCTACGAGCAGTACTTC	CASSPRRLGSYEQYF
TRBV6-5	14	NA	NA	TRBJ2-7	TGTGCCAGCAGCCCGGGTGGGGAATCGGACGAGCAGTACTTC	CASSPGGESDEQYF
TRBV2	13	NA	NA	TRBJ1-1	TGTGCCAGCAGGGACAGAGAATCCACTGAAGCTTTCTTT	CASRDRESTEAFF
TRBV4-2	14	NA	TRBD1	TRBJ1-2	TGTGCCAGCAGCGTAGACAGGGAGGCAAGTGGCTACACCTTC	CASSVDREASGYTF
TRBV4-3	16	NA	NA	TRBJ2-7	TGCGCCAGCAGCCCCCGGGGGCGGGATCCCCCCTACGAGCAGTACTTC	CASSPRGRDPPYEQYF
TRBV27	12	NA	NA	TRBJ2-5	TGTGCCAGCAGTTCTCAGGGAGAGACCCAGTACTTC	CASSSQGETQYF
TRBV5-1	16	NA	TRBD2	TRBJ2-7	TGCGCCAGCAGCCCCGGGGCGGCTAGCGGGGGGTACGAGCAGTACTTC	CASSPGAASGGYEQYF
TRBV2	16	once	TRBD1	TRBJ1-1	TGTGCCAGCAGTGAATTCCCAGGGACAGGGGATACTGAAGCTTTCTTT	CASSEFPGTGDTEAFF
TRBV29-1	17	NA	TRBD1	TRBJ2-3	TGCAGCGGATCCGGGACAGGGACTTCCCAGCCCACAGATACGCAGTATTTT	CSGSGTGTSQPTDTQYF
TRBV24-1	16	NA	TRBD2	TRBJ2-3	TGTGCCACCAGTGATGGACTAGCGGAGAGCACAGATACGCAGTATTTT	CATSDGLAESTDTQYF
TRBV24-1	17	NA	TRBD1	TRBJ1-5	TGTGCCACCAGTGATTCAGGGTGGGGGGACAGGGATCGTCCCCAGCATTTT	CATSDSGWGDRDRPQHF
TRBV29-1	10	NA	NA	TRBJ1-4	TGCAGCGCGGGTAATGAAAAACTGTTTTTT	CSAGNEKLFF
TRBV2	16	NA	NA	TRBJ1-5	TGTGCCAGCAGTGAATTTTGGGGAGGAAGCAATCAGCCCCAGCATTTT	CASSEFWGGSNQPQHF
TRBV18	16	NA	TRBD2	TRBJ2-3	TGTGCCAGCTCCCGCGGGCGGGAGAGAGGCGCAGATACGCAGTATTTT	CASSRGRERGADTQYF
TRBV6-2/TRBV6-3	17	NA	TRBD2	TRBJ2-5	TGTGCCAGCAGTTACTCGATCAGGGAGGGACTCCAAGAGACCCAGTACTTC	CASSYSIREGLQETQYF
TRBV5-6	17	few	NA	TRBJ1-3	TGTGCCAGCAGCTTGTATCAGGGGCTGTCGACTGGAAACACCATATATTTT	CASSLYQGLSTGNTIYF
TRBV5-6	15	once	NA	TRBJ1-5	TGTGCCAGCAGCTTTGGAGGACTGCTCAATCAGCCCCAGCATTTT	CASSFGGLLNQPQHF
TRBV5-1	14	NA	NA	TRBJ1-4	TGCGCCAGCAGCTTGGACAGGTCGTTAGAAAAACTGTTTTTT	CASSLDRSLEKLFF
TRBV3-1/TRBV3-2	11	NA	NA	TRBJ2-1	TGTGCCAGCAGCCAAGGGAATGAGCAGTTCTTC	CASSQGNEQFF
TRBV5-4	13	once	NA	TRBJ2-1	TGTGCCAGCAGCCTGTCGCTAATTCCTGAGCAGTTCTTC	CASSLSLIPEQFF
TRBV14	17	NA	NA	TRBJ2-3	TGTGCCAGCAGCCAAGCCTTGAGCGGGCTCGGCACAGATACGCAGTATTTT	CASSQALSGLGTDTQYF
TRBV6-9	15	NA	TRBD1	TRBJ1-1	TGTGCCAGGGAGGGAGACAGGGGGCGAGGTGCTGAAGCTTTCTTT	CAREGDRGRGAEAFF
TRBV11-3	13	NA	NA	TRBJ2-3	TGTGCCAGCAGCACCATTCGGGGAGATACGCAGTATTTT	CASSTIRGDTQYF
TRBV7-3	15	few	NA	TRBJ2-3	TGTGCCAGCAGCTTAAGCGGGACTTATACAGATACGCAGTATTTT	CASSLSGTYTDTQYF
TRBV9	11	few	NA	TRBJ1-3	TGTGCCAGCAGCGTAGGGAACACCATATATTTT	CASSVGNTIYF
TRBV7-9	14	NA	NA	TRBJ1-5	TGTGCCAGCAGCTTAGGAGTTGGCAATCAGCCCCAGCATTTT	CASSLGVGNQPQHF
TRBV27	18	NA	TRBD1	TRBJ1-2	TGTGCCAGCAGTTTTAGTTCCCTTGTCGGACAGGGGAACTATGGCTACACCTTC	CASSFSSLVGQGNYGYTF
TRBV13	16	NA	NA	TRBJ2-3	TGTGCCAGCTCCACCGGGGGAAGGAGGAACACAGATACGCAGTATTTT	CASSTGGRRNTDTQYF
TRBV11-3	17	NA	TRBD1	TRBJ2-7	TGTGCCAGCAGCTCCGGACAGGGGGCCCTACTCAGCTACGAGCAGTACTTC	CASSSGQGALLSYEQYF
TRBV2	15	NA	TRBD1	TRBJ2-5	TGTGCCAGCAGAAACGACAGGGGGCGACAAGAGACCCAGTACTTC	CASRNDRGRQETQYF
TRBV5-1	15	NA	NA	TRBJ1-6	TGCGCCAGCAGCTTGACGGGGAACTATAATTCACCCCTCCACTTT	CASSLTGNYNSPLHF
TRBV7-9	14	NA	TRBD1	TRBJ2-5	TGTGCCAGCAGCACCCAGGGGGCTTGGGAGACCCAGTACTTC	CASSTQGAWETQYF
TRBV4-3	18	NA	TRBD2	TRBJ2-3	TGCGCCAGCAGCCAAGATCCTAGCGGGAGCTTCAGCACAGATACGCAGTATTTT	CASSQDPSGSFSTDTQYF
TRBV28	12	few	NA	TRBJ2-7	TGTGCCAGCAGTCCCCTAGTCTCCGAGCAGTACTTC	CASSPLVSEQYF
TRBV21-1	11	NA	NA	TRBJ1-5	TGTGCCAGCAGCAACAATCAGCCCCAGCATTTT	CASSNNQPQHF
TRBV4-1	15	NA	NA	TRBJ1-3	TGCGCCAGCAGCCAAGATTTGACCTCTGGAAACACCATATATTTT	CASSQDLTSGNTIYF
TRBV2	12	NA	TRBD1	TRBJ2-5	TGTGCCAGCAGAAGACAGGGGGAGACCCAGTACTTC	CASRRQGETQYF
TRBV7-2	17	few	TRBD1	TRBJ2-1	TGTGCCAGCAGCTCACGCCCCCGGGACAGGGGGAACAATGAGCAGTTCTTC	CASSSRPRDRGNNEQFF
TRBV19	15	NA	TRBD1	TRBJ2-1	TGTGCCAGTAGTATAGAAGGGACAGGCACTAATGAGCAGTTCTTC	CASSIEGTGTNEQFF
TRBV6-5	13	few	NA	TRBJ1-1	TGTGCCAGCAAACCCTACATGAACACTGAAGCTTTCTTT	CASKPYMNTEAFF
TRBV30	12	NA	NA	TRBJ1-6	TGTGCCTGGAGTGCAGGGAAGATACCCCTCCACTTT	CAWSAGKIPLHF
TRBV27	17	NA	TRBD1	TRBJ2-1	TGTGCCAGCAGTCCCCCCCGACAGGGCAACTCCTACAATGAGCAGTTCTTC	CASSPPRQGNSYNEQFF
TRBV9	13	few	NA	TRBJ2-2	TGTGCCAGCAGCGTAGGGAACACCGGGGAGCTGTTTTTT	CASSVGNTGELFF
TRBV6-2/TRBV6-3	17	NA	NA	TRBJ2-3	TGTGCCAGCAGTTACTCGATTCTAATCAGGCGCACAGATACGCAGTATTTT	CASSYSILIRRTDTQYF
TRBV5-8	18	few	NA	TRBJ1-1	TGTGCCAGCAGCCCTGGCACGTGGGGATGGGGAATGAACACTGAAGCTTTCTTT	CASSPGTWGWGMNTEAFF
TRBV20-1	11	NA	NA	TRBJ1-3	TGCAGTGGGTTCTTAGGAGACACCATATATTTT	CSGFLGDTIYF
TRBV6-1	15	NA	NA	TRBJ2-3	TGTGCCAGCAGTGAACCCATCGGTAGCACAGATACGCAGTATTTT	CASSEPIGSTDTQYF
TRBV5-1	13	NA	NA	TRBJ2-7	TGCGCCAGCAGCTTGGCCTCGGGTGGCGAGCAGTACTTC	CASSLASGGEQYF
TRBV18	15	few	NA	TRBJ1-1	TGTGCCAGCTCACCATCCAGGGGAGACGGCACTGAAGCTTTCTTT	CASSPSRGDGTEAFF
TRBV12-5	14	NA	NA	TRBJ1-1	TGTGCTAGCTCTGTGTGGGGTATGAACACTGAAGCTTTCTTT	CASSVWGMNTEAFF